One T cell receptor beta chain is described in this entry. The data were obtained in a study of cytomegalovirus exposure and HLA in healthy donors. Study context: Caucasian-associated ancestry cluster membership applied to about 83% of around 400 genotyped donors.

This CDR3 contains 16 residues. V dropped 1 base and J dropped 7 bases, with 16 bases sitting between them. The germline CDR1 and CDR2 sequences are SGHTA and FQGNSA. 60 Vbeta and 13 Jbeta primers were used in PCR. The assay was immunoSEQ multiplex PCR, and TCRdb's table has in-frame clones only and misses some. Here the sample spans 170,000 or so clones, roughly 87% being singletons. The chain carries TRBV7-2 and TRBJ1-4; D gene unclear. Sequencing used PBMCs. The TCR was taken from a man between 50 and 59 years old in good health and CMV-seronegative. CDR3 DNA: TGTGCCAGCAGCTTAGAAGAGGGCGGGTTACGTGAAAAACTGTTTTTT. Its translation is CASSLEEGGLREKLFF.